This T cell receptor (beta chain) stems from a study of T cell responses to AZD1222 COVID-19 vaccine. Study-level results: Donors were mostly white British, more females; clonal diversity possibly underestimated. Spike regions recognized by vaccine-associated CD4 TCRs spanned the protein, led by 160-218 and 743-854. Repertoire sampling happened only post peak T cell response.

For this clone: No antigen is known for it.

Only in-frame clones appear in the TCRdb table, and some are missing; sequencing was by immunoSEQ multiplex PCR. The sample has about 100,000 clones; 80% to 95% are singletons. Germline V gene lookup returns CDR1 LGHDT and CDR2 YNNKEL (reference sequence). V lost 4 bases, J lost 7 bases, and 8 bases lay in between. CDR3 length equals 12 residues. This sequence originates from an adult in good health. The rearrangement links TRBV3-1 (or the pseudogene TRBV3-2) to TRBJ2-1; D not resolved. The source was peripheral blood, collected on day 0 of AZD1222 vaccination. The CDR3, as DNA: TGTGCCAGCAGCCTAAGCAATAATGAGCAGTTCTTC. The encoded protein is CASSLSNNEQFF.